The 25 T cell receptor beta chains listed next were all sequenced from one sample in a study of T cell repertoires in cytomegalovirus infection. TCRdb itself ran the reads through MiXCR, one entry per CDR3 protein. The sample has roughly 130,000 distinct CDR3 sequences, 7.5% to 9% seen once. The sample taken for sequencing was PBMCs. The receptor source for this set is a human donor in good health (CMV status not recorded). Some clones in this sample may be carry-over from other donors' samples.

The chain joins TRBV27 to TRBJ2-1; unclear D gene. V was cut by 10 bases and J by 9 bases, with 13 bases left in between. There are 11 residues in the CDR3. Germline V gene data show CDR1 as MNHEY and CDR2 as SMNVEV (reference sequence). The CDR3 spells CATGPSGEQFF. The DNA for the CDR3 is TGTGCCACCGGCCCTTCGGGTGAGCAGTTCTTC.

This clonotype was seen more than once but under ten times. CDR3 nucleotide sequence: TGTGCCAGCAGCCCCACCCTTAGGACGCAGTATTTT. Translated: CASSPTLRTQYF. The chain has TRBV11-2 and TRBJ2-3; D is unresolved. V lost 5 bases, J lost 9 bases, and 12 bases lay in between. This CDR3 has 12 amino acids. Germline V gene data show CDR1 as SGHAT and CDR2 as FQNNGV.

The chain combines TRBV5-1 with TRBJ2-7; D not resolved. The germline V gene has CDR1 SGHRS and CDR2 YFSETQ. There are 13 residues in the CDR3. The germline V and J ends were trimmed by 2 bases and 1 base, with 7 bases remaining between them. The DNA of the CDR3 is TGCGCCAGCAGCTTCAGCCCTTCCTACGAGCAGTACTTC. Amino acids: CASSFSPSYEQYF.

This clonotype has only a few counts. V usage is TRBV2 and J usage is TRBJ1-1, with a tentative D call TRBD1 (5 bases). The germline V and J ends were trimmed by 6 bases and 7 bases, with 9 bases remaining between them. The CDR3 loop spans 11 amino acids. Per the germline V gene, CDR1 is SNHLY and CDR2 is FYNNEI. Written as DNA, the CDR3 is TGTGCCAGCAGGGGGGGAAGTGAAGCTTTCTTT. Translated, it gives CASRGGSEAFF.

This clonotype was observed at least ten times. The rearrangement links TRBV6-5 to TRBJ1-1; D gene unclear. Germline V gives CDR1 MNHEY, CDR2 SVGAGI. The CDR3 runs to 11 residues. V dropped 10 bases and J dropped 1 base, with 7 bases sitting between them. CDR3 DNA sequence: TGTGCCACTCTGAGGAACACTGAAGCTTTCTTT. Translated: CATLRNTEAFF.

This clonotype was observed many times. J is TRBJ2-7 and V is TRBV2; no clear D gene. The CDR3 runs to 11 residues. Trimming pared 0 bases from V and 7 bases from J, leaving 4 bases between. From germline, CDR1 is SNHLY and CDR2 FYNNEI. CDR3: CASSEAGEQYF. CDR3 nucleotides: TGTGCCAGCAGTGAAGCGGGGGAGCAGTACTTC.

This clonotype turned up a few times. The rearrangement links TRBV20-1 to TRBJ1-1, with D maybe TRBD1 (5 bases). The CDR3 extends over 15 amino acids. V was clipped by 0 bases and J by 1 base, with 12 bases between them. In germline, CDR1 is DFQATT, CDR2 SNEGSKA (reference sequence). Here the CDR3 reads CSARDRVRANTEAFF. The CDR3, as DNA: TGCAGTGCTAGAGACAGGGTAAGGGCGAACACTGAAGCTTTCTTT.

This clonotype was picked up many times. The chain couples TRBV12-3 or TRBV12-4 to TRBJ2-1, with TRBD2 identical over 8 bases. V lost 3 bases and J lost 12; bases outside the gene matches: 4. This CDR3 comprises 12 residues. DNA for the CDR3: TGTGCCAGCAGTTTGATAGCGGGGCCGCAGTTCTTC. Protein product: CASSLIAGPQFF.

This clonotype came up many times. The CDR3 nucleotides read TGTGCCAGCAGCTTGAGGAACACCGGGGAGCTGTTTTTT. Translated: CASSLRNTGELFF. The genes are TRBV11-3 and TRBJ2-2, with no clear D. Germline V gives CDR1 SGHNT, CDR2 YENEEA. V was clipped by 3 bases and J by 1 base, with 3 bases between them. The CDR3 extends over 13 amino acids.

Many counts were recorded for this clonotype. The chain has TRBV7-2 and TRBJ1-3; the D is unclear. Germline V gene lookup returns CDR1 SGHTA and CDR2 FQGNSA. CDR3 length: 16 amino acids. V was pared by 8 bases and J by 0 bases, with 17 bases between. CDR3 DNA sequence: TGTGCCAGCCTACCAACCACGGTCCGCTCTGGAAACACCATATATTTT. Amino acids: CASLPTTVRSGNTIYF.

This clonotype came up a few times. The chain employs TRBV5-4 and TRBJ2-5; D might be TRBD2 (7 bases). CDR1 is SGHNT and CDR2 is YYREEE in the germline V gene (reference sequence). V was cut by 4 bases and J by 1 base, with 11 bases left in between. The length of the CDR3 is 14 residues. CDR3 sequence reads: CASSTGGAQETQYF. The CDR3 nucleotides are TGTGCCAGCAGCACTGGGGGGGCCCAAGAGACCCAGTACTTC.

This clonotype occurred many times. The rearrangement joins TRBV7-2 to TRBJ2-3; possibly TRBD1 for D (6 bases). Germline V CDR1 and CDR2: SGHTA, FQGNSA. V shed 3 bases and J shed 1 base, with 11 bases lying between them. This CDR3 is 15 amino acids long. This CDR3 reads CASSLSRGRTDTQYF. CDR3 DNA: TGTGCCAGCAGCTTGTCCAGGGGCCGCACAGATACGCAGTATTTT.

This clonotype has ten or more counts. The CDR3 DNA sequence: TGTGCCAGCAGCCTCGCTAGCGGGGGGCATTACAATGAGCAGTTCTTC. Its protein is CASSLASGGHYNEQFF. The chain uses TRBV7-8 and TRBJ2-1; 11 bases are a match to TRBD2. The J segment lost 4 bases and the V segment lost 5 bases, leaving 7 bases of the junction unmatched. Germline V gene data show CDR1 as SGHVS and CDR2 as FQNEAQ. The CDR3 has 16 amino acids.

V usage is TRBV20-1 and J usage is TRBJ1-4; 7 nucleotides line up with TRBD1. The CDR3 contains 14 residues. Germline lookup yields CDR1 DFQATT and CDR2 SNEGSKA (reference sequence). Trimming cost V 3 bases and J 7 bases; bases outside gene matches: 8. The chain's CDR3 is CSASNWQGVEKLFF. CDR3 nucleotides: TGCAGTGCTAGTAACTGGCAGGGGGTTGAAAAACTGTTTTTT.

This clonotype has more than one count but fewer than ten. CDR3 in amino acids: CASSETTGADNQPQHF. In DNA form, the CDR3 reads TGTGCCAGCAGTGAAACCACAGGGGCCGACAATCAGCCCCAGCATTTT. The V call is TRBV2, the J call TRBJ1-5; 7 bases are shared with TRBD1. Germline CDR1 is SNHLY and CDR2 is FYNNEI. The CDR3 sequence is 16 residues long. V was pared by 2 bases and J by 3 bases, with 7 bases of the junction left unmatched.

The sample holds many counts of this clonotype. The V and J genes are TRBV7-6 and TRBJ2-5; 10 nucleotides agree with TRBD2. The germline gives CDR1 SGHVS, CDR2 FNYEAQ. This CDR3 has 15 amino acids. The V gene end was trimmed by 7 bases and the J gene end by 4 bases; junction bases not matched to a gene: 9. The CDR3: CASTASGGALETQYF. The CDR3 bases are TGTGCCAGCACCGCAAGCGGGGGGGCCCTAGAGACCCAGTACTTC. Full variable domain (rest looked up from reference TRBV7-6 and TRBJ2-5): GAGVSQSPRYKVTKRGQDVALRCDPISGHVSLYWYRQALGQGPEFLTYFNYEAQQDKSGLPNDRFSAERPEGSISTLTIQRTEQRDSAMYRCASTASGGALETQYFGPGTRLLVL.

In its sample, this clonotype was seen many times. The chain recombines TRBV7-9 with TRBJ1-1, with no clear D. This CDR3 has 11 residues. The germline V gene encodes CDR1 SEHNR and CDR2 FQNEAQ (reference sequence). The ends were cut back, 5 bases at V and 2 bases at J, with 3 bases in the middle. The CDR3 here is CASSHNTEAFF. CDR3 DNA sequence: TGTGCCAGCAGCCATAACACTGAAGCTTTCTTT.

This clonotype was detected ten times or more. The CDR3 here is CASSFPGRNTEAFF. The DNA for the CDR3 is TGTGCCAGCAGTTTTCCAGGCAGGAACACTGAAGCTTTCTTT. The chain combines TRBV12-3 or TRBV12-4 with TRBJ1-1; no reliable D call. The CDR3 has 14 amino acids. Trimming cost V 3 bases and J 1 base, with 9 bases left between them.

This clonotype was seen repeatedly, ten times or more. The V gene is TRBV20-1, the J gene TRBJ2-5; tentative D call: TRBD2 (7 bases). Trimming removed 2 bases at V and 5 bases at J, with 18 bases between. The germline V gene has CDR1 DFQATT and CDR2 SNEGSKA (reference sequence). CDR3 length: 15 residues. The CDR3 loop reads CSARWGPGGGETQYF. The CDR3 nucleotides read TGCAGTGCTAGATGGGGGCCGGGGGGCGGTGAGACCCAGTACTTC.

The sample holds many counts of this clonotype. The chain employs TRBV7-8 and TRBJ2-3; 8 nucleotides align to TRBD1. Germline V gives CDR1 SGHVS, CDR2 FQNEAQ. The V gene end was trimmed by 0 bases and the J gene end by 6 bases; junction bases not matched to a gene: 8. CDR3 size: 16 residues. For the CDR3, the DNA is TGTGCCAGCAGCTTAGCGAAAGACAGGGGCCCGGATACGCAGTATTTT. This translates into CASSLAKDRGPDTQYF.

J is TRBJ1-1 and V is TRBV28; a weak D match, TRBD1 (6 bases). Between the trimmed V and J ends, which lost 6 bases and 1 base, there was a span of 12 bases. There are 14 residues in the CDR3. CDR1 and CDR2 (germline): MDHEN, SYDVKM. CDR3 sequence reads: CASSPGTTNTEAFF. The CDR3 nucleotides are TGTGCCAGCAGCCCCGGGACAACGAACACTGAAGCTTTCTTT.

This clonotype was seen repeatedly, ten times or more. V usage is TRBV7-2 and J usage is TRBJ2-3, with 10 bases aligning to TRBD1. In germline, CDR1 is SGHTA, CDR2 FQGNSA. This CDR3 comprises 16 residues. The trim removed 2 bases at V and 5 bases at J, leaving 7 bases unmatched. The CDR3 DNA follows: TGTGCCAGCAGCTTATGGGGGACAGGGGAAGGAGATACGCAGTATTTT. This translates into CASSLWGTGEGDTQYF. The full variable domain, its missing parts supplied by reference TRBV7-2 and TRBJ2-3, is GAGVSQSPSNKVTEKGKDVELRCDPISGHTALYWYRQSLGQGLEFLIYFQGNSAPDKSGLPSDRFSAERTGGSVSTLTIQRTQQEDSAVYLCASSLWGTGEGDTQYFGPGTRLTVL.

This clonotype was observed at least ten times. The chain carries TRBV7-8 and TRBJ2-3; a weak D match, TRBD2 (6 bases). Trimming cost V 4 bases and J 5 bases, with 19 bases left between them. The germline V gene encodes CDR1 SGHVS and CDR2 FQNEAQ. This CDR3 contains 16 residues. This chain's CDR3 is CASSWGLGLPGDTQYF. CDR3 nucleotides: TGTGCCAGCAGCTGGGGCTTGGGACTCCCCGGAGATACGCAGTATTTT.

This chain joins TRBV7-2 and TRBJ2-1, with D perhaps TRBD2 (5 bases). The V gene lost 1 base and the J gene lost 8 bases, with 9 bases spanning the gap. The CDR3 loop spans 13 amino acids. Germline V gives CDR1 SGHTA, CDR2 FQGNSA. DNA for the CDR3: TGTGCCAGCAGCTTAGGGCATAGCGATGAGCAGTTCTTC. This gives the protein CASSLGHSDEQFF.

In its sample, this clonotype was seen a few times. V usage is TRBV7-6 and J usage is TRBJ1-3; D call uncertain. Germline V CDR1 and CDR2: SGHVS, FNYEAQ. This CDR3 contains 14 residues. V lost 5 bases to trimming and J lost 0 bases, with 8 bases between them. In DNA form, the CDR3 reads TGTGCCAGCAGCCCCGAAACCTCTGGAAACACCATATATTTT. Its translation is CASSPETSGNTIYF.